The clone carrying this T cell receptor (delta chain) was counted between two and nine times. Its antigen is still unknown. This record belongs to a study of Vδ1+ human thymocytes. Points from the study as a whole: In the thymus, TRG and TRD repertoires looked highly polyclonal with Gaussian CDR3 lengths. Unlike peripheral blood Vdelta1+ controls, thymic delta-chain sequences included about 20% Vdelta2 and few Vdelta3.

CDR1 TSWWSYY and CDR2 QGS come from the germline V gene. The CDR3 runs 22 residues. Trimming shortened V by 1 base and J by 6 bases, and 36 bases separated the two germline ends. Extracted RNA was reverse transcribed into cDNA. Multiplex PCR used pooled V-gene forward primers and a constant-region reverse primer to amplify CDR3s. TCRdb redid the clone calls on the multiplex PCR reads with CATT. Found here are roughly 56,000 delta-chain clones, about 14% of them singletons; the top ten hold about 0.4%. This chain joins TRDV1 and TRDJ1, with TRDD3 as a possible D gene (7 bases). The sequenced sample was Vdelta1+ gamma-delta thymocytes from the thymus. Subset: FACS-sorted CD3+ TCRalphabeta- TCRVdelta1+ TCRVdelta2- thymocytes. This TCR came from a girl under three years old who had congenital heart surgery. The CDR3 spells CALGEQPLSYIMRIRSPYKLIF. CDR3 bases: TGTGCTCTTGGGGAACAGCCCCTTTCCTATATTATGCGGATACGGTCTCCGTATAAACTCATCTTT.